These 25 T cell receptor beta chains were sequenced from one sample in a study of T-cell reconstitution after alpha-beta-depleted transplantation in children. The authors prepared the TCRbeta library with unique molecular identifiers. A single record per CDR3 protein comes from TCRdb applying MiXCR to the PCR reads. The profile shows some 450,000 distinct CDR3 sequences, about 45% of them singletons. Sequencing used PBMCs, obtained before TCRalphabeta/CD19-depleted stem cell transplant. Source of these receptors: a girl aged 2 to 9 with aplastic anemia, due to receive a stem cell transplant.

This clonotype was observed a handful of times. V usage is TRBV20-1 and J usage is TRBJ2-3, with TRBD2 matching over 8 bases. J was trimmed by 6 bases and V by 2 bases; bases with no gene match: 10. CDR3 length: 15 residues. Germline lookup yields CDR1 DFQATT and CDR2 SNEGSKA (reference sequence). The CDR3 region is CSARPTSGEVDTQYF. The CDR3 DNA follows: TGCAGTGCTAGACCAACTAGCGGAGAGGTGGATACGCAGTATTTT.

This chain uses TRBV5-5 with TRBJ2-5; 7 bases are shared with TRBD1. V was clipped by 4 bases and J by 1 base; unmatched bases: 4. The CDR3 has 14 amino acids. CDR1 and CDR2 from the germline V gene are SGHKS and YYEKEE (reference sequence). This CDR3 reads CASSTTGSQETQYF. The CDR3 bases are TGTGCCAGCAGCACGACAGGGAGCCAAGAGACCCAGTACTTC.

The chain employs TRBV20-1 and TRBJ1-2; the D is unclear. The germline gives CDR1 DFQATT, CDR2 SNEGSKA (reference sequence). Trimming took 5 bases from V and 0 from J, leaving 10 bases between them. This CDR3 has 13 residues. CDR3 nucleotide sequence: TGCAGTGCTCCCTCGAGTTCTAACTATGGCTACACCTTC. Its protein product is CSAPSSSNYGYTF.

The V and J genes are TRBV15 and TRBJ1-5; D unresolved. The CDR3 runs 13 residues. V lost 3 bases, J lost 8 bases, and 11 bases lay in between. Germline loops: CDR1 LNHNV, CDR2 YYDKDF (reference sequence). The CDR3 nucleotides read TGTGCCACCAGCAGTATTATCAAGGAGCCCCAGCATTTT. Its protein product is CATSSIIKEPQHF.

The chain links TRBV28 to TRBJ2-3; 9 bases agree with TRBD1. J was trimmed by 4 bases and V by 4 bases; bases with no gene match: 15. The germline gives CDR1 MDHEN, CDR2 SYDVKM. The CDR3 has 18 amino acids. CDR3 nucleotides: TGTGCCAGCAGTTCGGCGGGACAGGGTTTGAGGGGTCCAGATACGCAGTATTTT. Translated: CASSSAGQGLRGPDTQYF.

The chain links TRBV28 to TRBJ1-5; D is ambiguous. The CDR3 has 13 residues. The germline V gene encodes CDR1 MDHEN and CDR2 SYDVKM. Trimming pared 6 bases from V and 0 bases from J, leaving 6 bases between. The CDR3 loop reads CASRFYSNQPQHF. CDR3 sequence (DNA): TGTGCCAGCAGATTTTATAGCAATCAGCCCCAGCATTTT.

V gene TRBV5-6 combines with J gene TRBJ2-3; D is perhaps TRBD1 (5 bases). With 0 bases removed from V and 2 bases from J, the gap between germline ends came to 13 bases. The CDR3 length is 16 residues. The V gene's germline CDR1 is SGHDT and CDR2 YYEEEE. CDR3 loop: CASSLGGGRPTDTQYF. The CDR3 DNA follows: TGTGCCAGCAGCTTGGGGGGCGGAAGACCCACAGATACGCAGTATTTT.

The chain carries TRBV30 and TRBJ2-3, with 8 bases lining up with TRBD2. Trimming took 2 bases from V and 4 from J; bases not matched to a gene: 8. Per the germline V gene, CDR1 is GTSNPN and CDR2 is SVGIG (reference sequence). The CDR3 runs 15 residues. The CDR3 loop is CAWSLSGGGADTQYF. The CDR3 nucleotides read TGTGCCTGGAGTCTCAGCGGGGGTGGAGCAGATACGCAGTATTTT.

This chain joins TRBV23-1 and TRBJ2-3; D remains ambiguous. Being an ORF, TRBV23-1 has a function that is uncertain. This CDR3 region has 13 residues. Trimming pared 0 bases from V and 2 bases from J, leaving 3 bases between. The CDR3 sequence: CASSQSTTDTQYF. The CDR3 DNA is TGCGCCAGCAGTCAATCTACCACAGATACGCAGTATTTT.

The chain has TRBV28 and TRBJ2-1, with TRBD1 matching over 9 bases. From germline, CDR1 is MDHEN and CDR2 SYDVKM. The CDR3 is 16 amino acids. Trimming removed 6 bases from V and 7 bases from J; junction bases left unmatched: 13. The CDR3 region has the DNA TGTGCCAGCAGCCACCCGGGCCCTGGACAGGGGAATGAGCAGTTCTTC. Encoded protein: CASSHPGPGQGNEQFF.

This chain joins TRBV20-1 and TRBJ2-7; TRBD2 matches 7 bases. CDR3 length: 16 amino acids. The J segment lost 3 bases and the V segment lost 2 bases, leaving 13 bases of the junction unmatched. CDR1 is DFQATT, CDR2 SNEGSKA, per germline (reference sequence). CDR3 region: CSARPAERGPYYEQYF. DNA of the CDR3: TGCAGTGCTAGACCGGCGGAGCGGGGTCCCTACTACGAGCAGTACTTC.

The CDR3 nucleotides are TGTGCCAGCAGTGAAGGGGGGGGCTACAGCTCCTACGAGCAGTACTTC. It is translated as CASSEGGGYSSYEQYF. The gene calls are TRBV6-1 and TRBJ2-7, with a tentative D call TRBD2 (7 bases). Trimming shortened V by 1 base and J by 0 bases, and 13 bases separated the two germline ends. The CDR3 runs to 16 residues. In germline, CDR1 is MNHNS, CDR2 SASEGT.

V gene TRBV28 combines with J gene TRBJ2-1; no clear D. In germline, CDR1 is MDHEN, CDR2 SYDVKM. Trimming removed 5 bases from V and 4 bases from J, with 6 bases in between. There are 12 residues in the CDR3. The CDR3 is CASSGRYNEQFF. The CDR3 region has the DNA TGTGCCAGCAGTGGTCGATACAATGAGCAGTTCTTC.

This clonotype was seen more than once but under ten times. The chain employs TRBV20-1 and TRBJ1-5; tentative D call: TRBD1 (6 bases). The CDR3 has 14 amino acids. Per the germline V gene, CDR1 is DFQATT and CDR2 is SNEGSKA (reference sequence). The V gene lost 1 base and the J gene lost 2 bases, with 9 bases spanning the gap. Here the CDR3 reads CSARGGLGNQPQHF. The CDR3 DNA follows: TGCAGTGCTAGAGGGGGGCTTGGCAATCAGCCCCAGCATTTT.

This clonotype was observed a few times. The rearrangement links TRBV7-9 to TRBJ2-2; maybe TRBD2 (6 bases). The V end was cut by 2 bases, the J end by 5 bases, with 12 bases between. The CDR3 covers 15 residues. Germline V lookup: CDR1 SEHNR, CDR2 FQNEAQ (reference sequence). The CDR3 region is CASSLMEGRTGELFF. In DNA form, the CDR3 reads TGTGCCAGCAGCTTAATGGAGGGAAGGACCGGGGAGCTGTTTTTT.

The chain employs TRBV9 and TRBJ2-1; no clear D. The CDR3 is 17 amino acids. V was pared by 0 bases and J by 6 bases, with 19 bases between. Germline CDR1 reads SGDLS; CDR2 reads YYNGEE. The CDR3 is CASSVGWSSAKSNEQFF. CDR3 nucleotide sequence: TGTGCCAGCAGCGTAGGATGGTCAAGCGCCAAGAGCAATGAGCAGTTCTTC.

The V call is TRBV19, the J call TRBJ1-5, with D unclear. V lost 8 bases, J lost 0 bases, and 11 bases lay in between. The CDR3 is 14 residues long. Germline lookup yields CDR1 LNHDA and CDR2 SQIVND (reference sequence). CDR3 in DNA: TGTGCCAGTTCCTCAGACTATAGCAATCAGCCCCAGCATTTT. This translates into CASSSDYSNQPQHF.

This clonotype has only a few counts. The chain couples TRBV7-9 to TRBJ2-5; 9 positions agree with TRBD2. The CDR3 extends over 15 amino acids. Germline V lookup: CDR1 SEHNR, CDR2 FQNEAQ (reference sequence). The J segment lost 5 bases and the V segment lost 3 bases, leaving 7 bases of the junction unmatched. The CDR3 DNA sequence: TGTGCCAGCAGCTTGGGGACTAGCATCCGTGAGACCCAGTACTTC. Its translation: CASSLGTSIRETQYF.

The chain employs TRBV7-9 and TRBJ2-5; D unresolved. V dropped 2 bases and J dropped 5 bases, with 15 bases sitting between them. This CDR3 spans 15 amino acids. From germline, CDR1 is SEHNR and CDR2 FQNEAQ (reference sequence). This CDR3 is CASSLQVIGAETQYF. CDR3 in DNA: TGTGCCAGCAGCTTACAGGTGATAGGTGCGGAGACCCAGTACTTC.

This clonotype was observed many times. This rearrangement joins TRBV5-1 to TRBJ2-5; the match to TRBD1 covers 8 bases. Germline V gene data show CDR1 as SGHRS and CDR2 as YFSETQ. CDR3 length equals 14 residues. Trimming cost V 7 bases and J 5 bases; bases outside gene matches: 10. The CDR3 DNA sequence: TGCGCCAGCGCAAGGGACAGGAACGAGGAGACCCAGTACTTC. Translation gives CASARDRNEETQYF.

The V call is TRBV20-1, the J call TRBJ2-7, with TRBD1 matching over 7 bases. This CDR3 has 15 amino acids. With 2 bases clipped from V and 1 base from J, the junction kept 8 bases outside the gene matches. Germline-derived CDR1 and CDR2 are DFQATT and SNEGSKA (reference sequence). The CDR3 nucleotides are TGCAGTGCTAGACAACTGGGACAGCCTTCCTACGAGCAGTACTTC. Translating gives CSARQLGQPSYEQYF.

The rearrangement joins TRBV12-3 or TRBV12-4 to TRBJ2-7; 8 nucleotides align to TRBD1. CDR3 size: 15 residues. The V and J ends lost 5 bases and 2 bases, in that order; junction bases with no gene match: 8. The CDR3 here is CASSRTGTGPYEQYF. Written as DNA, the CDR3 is TGTGCCAGCAGTAGAACCGGGACAGGACCCTACGAGCAGTACTTC.

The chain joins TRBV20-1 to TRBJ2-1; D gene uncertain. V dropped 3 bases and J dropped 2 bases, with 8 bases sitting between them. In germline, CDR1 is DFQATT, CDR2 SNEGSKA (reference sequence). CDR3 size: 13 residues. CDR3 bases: TGCAGTGCTAGTAGGCAGACCTACAATGAGCAGTTCTTC. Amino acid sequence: CSASRQTYNEQFF.

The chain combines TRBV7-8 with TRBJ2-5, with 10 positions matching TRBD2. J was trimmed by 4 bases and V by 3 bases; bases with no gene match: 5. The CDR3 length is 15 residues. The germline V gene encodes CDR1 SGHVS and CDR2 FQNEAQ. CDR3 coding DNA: TGTGCCAGCAGCTTCAGCGGGGGGGCCTCAGAGACCCAGTACTTC. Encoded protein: CASSFSGGASETQYF.

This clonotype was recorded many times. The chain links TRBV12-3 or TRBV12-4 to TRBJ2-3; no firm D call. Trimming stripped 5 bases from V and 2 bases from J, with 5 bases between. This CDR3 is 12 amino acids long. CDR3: CASSPHTDTQYF. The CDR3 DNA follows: TGTGCCAGCAGTCCCCACACAGATACGCAGTATTTT.